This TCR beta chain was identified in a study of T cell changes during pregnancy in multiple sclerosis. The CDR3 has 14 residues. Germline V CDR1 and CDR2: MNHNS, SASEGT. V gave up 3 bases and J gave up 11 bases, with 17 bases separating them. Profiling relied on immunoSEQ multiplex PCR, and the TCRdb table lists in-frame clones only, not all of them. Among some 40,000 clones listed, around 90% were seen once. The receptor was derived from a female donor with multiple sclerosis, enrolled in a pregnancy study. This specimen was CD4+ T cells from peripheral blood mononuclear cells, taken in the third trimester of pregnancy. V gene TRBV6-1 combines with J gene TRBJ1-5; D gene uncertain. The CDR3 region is CASSDLIVAWSQHF. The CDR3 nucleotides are TGTGCCAGCAGTGATTTGATTGTAGCTTGGTCCCAGCATTTT.